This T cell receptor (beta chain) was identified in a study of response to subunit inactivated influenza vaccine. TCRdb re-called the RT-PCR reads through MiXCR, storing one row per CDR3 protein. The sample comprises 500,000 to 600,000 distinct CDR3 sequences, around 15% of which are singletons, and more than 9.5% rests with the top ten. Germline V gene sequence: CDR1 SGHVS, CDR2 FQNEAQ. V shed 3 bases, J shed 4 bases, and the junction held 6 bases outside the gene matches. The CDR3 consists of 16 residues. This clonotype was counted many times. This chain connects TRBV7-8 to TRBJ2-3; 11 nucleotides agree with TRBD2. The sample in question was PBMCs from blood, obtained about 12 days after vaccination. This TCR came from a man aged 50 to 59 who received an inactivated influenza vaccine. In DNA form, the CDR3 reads TGTGCCAGCAGCTTCTTAGCGGGAGGGTCGTCAGATACGCAGTATTTT. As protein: CASSFLAGGSSDTQYF.